This TCR beta chain is from a study of post-analysis software for immune sequencing data (dated by TCRdb to 2014 to 2015). General notes on the study: Recorded disease courses included relapsing-remitting, secondary progressive and progressive-relapsing multiple sclerosis, with some patients lacking subtype annotation. A subset of samples was prepared in parallel using single-end sample barcoding, then pooled and co-amplified after Illumina adapter ligation. The patient repertoires were set against 10 to 11 previously published healthy control repertoires from donors whose ages ranged from 6 to 25 years.

The CDR3, from cysteine to phenylalanine, totals 17 residues. Of the read, only the CDR3 DNA is kept; its 51 bases are in frame from base 1. Trimming takes 6 bases off V and 0 bases off J; junction bases not matched to a gene: 6. Taken from the germline V gene, the CDR1 and CDR2 loops are MDHEN and SYDVKM. TCR beta repertoires were profiled from peripheral blood of approximately 13 young patients with multiple sclerosis to demonstrate the VDJtools post-analysis software. The patients with multiple sclerosis were children and adolescents between 6 and 15 years of age. Libraries came from PCR. Sequencing was carried out with an Illumina HiSeq 2500. To reduce PCR and sequencing biases, unique molecular identifiers were built into the TCR beta cDNA libraries. Per 1 to 10 million input T cells, roughly 500,000 cDNA molecules were obtained, such that each molecule approximated one T cell. The same protocol used for the earlier healthy control dataset was applied to prepare and sequence the patient libraries. Samples belonging to the same batch were prepared together, multiplexed and sequenced on a shared HiSeq lane. Per the original workflow: Raw barcoded reads were processed with MIGEC, discarding single-read molecular identifier groups before consensus assembly and CDR3 extraction. Clonotype tables were post-analysed with VDJtools, and diversity was normalized by down-sampling all datasets to the smallest sample size. To correct batch-related cross-sample contamination, repertoire overlap clustering matched CDR3 amino acid sequences but not nucleotide sequences. The public reads were reanalyzed by TCRdb: fastp trimming at Q25, MiXCR alignment, in-frame beta chains only. Identical CDR3 protein sequences are pooled into one entry, listed with their most common genes and DNA. V and J calls and clone size were set by TCRdb, not the authors. The sample data list about 200,000 distinct CDR3 sequences, and roughly 30% of these were observed just once. Approximately 3.6% of the sample is held by the ten biggest clonotypes.

Broader findings and caveats from the paper: Roughly 5 TRBV segments, including TRBV5-6, TRBV5-1 and TRBV20-1, were significantly more frequent in patients than controls. Multiple sclerosis patients had significantly lower normalized Chao1 diversity than controls, a result that suggests substantial peripheral T-cell clonal expansion. The control group was slightly older than the multiple sclerosis patient group. Direct clustering with F measure revealed strong co-clustering of samples prepared in the same batch, which led to a batch-effect correction.

This clonotype has ten or more counts. What antigen it recognizes has not been identified. No base quality values were provided; no much bigger clone lies one nucleotide off. The receptor chain draws on TRBV28 and TRBJ2-1, and 12 bases in between align with TRBD2. This TCR was sampled from a girl aged 2 to 17 with multiple sclerosis. The specimen was blood. The CDR3 is CASSGLAGSSSYNEQFF. DNA sequence: TGTGCCAGCAGCGGACTAGCGGGATCCAGCTCCTACAATGAGCAGTTCTTC.